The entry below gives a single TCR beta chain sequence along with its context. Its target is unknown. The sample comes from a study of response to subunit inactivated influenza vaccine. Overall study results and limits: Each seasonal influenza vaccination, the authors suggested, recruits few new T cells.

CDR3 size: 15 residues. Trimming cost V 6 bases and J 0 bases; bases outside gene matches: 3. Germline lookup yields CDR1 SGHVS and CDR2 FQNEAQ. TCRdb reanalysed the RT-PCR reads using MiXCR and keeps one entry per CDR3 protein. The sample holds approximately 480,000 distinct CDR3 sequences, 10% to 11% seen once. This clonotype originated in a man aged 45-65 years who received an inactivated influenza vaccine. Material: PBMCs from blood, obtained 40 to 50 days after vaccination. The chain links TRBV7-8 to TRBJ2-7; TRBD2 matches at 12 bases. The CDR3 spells CASRSTSGSSYEQYF. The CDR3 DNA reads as TGTGCCAGCAGATCGACTAGCGGGAGCTCCTACGAGCAGTACTTC.